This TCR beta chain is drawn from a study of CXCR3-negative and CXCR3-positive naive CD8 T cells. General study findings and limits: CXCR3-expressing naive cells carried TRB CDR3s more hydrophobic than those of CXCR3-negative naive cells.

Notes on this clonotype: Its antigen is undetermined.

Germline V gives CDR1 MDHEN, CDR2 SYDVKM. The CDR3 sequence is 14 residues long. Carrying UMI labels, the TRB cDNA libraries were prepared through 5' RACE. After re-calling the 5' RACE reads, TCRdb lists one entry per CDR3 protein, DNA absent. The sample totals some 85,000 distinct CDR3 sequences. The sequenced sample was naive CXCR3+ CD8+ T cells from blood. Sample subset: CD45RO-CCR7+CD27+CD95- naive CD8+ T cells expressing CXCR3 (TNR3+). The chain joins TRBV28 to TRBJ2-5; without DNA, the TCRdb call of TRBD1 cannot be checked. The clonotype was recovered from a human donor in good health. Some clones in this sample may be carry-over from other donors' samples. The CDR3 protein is CASSWGQAQETQYF.